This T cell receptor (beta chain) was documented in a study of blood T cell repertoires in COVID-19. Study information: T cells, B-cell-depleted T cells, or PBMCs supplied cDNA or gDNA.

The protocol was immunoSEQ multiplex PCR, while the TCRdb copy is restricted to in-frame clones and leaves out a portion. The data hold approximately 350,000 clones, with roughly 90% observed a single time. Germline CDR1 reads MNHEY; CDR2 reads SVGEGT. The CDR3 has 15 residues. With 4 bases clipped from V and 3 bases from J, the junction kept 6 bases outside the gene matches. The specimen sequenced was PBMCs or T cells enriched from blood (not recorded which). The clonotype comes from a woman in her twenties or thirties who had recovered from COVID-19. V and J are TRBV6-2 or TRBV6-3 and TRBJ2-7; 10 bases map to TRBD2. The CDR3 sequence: CASSSLAGAGYEQYF. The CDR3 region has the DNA TGTGCCAGCAGTTCCCTAGCGGGAGCCGGCTACGAGCAGTACTTC.